This T cell receptor beta chain was found in a study of blood T cell repertoires in COVID-19 (dated by TCRdb to between 2020 and 2021). About the study as a whole: The collaborator samples originated in the United States, Italy and Spain and spanned the acute and convalescent phases of COVID-19. The material from the prospective study consisted of cDNA or gDNA derived from T cells, B-cell-depleted T cells, or PBMCs. The dataset comprised deeply sampled blood TCRbeta repertoires from subjects exposed to, actively infected with, or recovered from COVID-19. A freely available public database, intended as a resource for researchers studying the immune response to SARS-CoV-2, is where the repertoires were released. The samples were drawn from two sources: the first 160 participants of the ongoing ImmuneRACE study, and 1,254 subjects contributed by 6 global collaborators. Nearly every sample came with metadata listing a de-identified subject ID, COVID-19 status, age in years and sex. Where HLA class I and class II types were available, the types were taken from metadata supplied by the sample provider, not from assay-based typing.

CDR3 length: 15 amino acids, cysteine to phenylalanine. The DNA shown is the 45-base CDR3, in frame from base 1. Clipping removes 4 bases from V and 2 bases from J, with 5 as the unmatched junction base count. In the germline V gene, CDR1 corresponds to SNHLY and CDR2 to FYNNEI. Overall results and qualifications from the work: The amount of clinical and demographic metadata varied by source and participant and was provided uncurated.

Whole blood was collected in K2EDTA tubes by collaborating institutions according to the institutions' own protocols. For TCRbeta analysis, collaborator samples were shipped as frozen whole blood, as isolated PBMCs, or as DNA extracted from either sample type. Worth noting for this clone: Its binding antigen is unknown. No per-base quality is available; no much larger clone lies one base away.

TCRbeta CDR3 regions were amplified from genomic DNA by means of the immunoSEQ Assay, a bias-controlled multiplex PCR. Turning to the authors' computational methods: The number of nucleated cells in each sample was estimated by amplification of reference gene primers within the assay. To quantify the absolute abundance of each unique TCRbeta CDR3 rearrangement, sequence reads were collapsed and filtered. For each sample, productive Simpson clonality was calculated as the square root of Simpson's diversity index over productive rearrangements. Held by TCRdb, this immuneACCESS table contains in-frame sequences only and omits some clones. Under half of the omission traces to an unresolved V gene where checked; the cause of the rest is unknown. V, J and clone size reflect that table, while D and trimming were determined from the DNA. This sample gives some 98,000 clones in total; about 80% of them show up just once. 11% of the sample lies in the top ten.

The V and J segments used are TRBV2 and TRBJ1-2; TRBD1 fits 9 bases in the junction. The sample was peripheral blood. The source is a man in his 70s with active or convalescent COVID-19. The CDR3 region: CASSVDRGSNYGYTF. The sequenced DNA is TGTGCCAGCAGTGTTGACAGGGGGTCCAACTATGGCTACACCTTC.